These 2 T cell receptor beta chains came from one sample sequenced in a study of blood T cell repertoires in COVID-19. The assay was immunoSEQ multiplex PCR, and TCRdb's table has in-frame clones only and misses some. The sample has about 140,000 clones; around 90% are singletons. Sequencing was performed on peripheral blood. These TCRs come from a human donor in a cohort sampled during active COVID-19.

Only one count was recorded for this clone. The chain uses TRBV28 and TRBJ1-2; a possible D gene is TRBD1 (5 bases). CDR3 length equals 14 residues. Germline values: CDR1 MDHEN, CDR2 SYDVKM. Trimming cost V 5 bases and J 7 bases, with 17 bases left between them. DNA of the CDR3: TGTGCCAGCAGTACGGGGGGAGGTATATTTGGCTACACCTTC. Amino acid sequence: CASSTGGGIFGYTF.

The V call is TRBV10-2, the J call TRBJ1-1; 8 bases agree with TRBD1. With 8 bases clipped from V and 4 bases from J, the junction kept 15 bases outside the gene matches. The CDR3 is 16 amino acids. Germline V gene lookup returns CDR1 WSHSY and CDR2 SAAADI. The CDR3 sequence is CASSPLLRGRGTEAFF. The DNA of the CDR3 is TGCGCCAGCTCTCCCCTTCTCAGGGGGCGAGGCACTGAAGCTTTCTTT.